The clone carrying this T cell receptor (beta chain) showed up just a few times. Its antigen is not identified. The V gene's germline CDR1 is SGHRS and CDR2 YFSETQ. This CDR3 is 18 amino acids long. The J segment lost 0 bases and the V segment lost 3 bases, leaving 6 bases of the junction unmatched. This record belongs to a study of identical twins. Study-level points and caveats: Beta out-of-frame sequences showed weaker excess twin sharing. With abundant cord blood beta clonotypes, insertions were fewer; memory repertoires showed no such pattern. Within monozygotic twins, out-of-frame TCR alpha sharing was underestimated by the models.

A template switching step contributed a universal primer site, while unique molecular identifiers were present in the cDNA. TCRdb analysed the 5' RACE reads with MiXCR anew, one entry per CDR3 protein. The table has about 690,000 distinct CDR3 sequences, roughly 6% seen once. V usage is TRBV5-1 and J usage is TRBJ2-7; 16 positions agree with TRBD2. The clonotype comes from a man between 18 and 35 years old in good health. The material sequenced was naive T cells sorted from blood. The CDR3 DNA follows: TGCGCCAGCAGCTCGGGACTAGCGGGAGGGCCATACTCCTACGAGCAGTACTTC. Residues: CASSSGLAGGPYSYEQYF.